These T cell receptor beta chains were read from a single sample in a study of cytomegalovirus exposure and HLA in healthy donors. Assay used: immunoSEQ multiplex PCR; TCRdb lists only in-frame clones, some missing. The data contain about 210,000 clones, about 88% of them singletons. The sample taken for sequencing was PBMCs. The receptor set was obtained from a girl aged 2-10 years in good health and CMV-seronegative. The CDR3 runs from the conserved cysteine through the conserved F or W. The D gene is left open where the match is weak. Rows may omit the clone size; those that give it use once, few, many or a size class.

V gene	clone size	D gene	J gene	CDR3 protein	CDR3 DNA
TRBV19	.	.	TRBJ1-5	CASSGREYSNQPQHF	TGTGCCAGTAGTGGGAGAGAGTATAGCAATCAGCCCCAGCATTTT
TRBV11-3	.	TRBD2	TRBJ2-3	CASSTSGGTDTQYF	TGTGCCAGCAGCACTAGCGGGGGCACAGATACGCAGTATTTT
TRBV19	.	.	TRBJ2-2	CASSIKQGGGELFF	TGTGCCAGTAGTATAAAACAGGGTGGCGGGGAGCTGTTTTTT
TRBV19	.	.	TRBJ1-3	CASSKRSQGRDTIYF	TGTGCCAGTAGTAAGAGATCACAGGGTCGGGACACCATATATTTT
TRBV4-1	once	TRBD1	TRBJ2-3	CASSQQGQDTDTQYF	TGCGCCAGCAGCCAGCAGGGACAGGACACAGATACGCAGTATTTT
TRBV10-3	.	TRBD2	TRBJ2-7	CAIGLAGGPYEQYF	TGTGCCATCGGATTAGCGGGGGGGCCCTACGAGCAGTACTTC
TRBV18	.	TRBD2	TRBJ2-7	CASSPFPAGGLYEQYF	TGTGCCAGCTCACCCTTCCCTGCGGGGGGGCTGTACGAGCAGTACTTC
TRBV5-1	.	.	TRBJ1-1	CASSLSGQNTEAFF	TGCGCCAGCAGCCTTTCCGGACAAAACACTGAAGCTTTCTTT
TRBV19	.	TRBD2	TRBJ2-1	CASSRLAGELNEQFF	TGTGCCAGTAGTAGGTTAGCGGGGGAATTAAATGAGCAGTTCTTC
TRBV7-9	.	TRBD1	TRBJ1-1	CASSLTGGDSNTEAFF	TGTGCCAGCAGCTTAACAGGGGGCGATTCGAACACTGAAGCTTTCTTT
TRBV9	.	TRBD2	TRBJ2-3	CASSGRGGDTQYF	TGTGCCAGCAGCGGACGCGGGGGTGATACGCAGTATTTT
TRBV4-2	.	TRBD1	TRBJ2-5	CASSQEGQYQETQYF	TGTGCCAGCAGCCAAGAGGGACAGTACCAAGAGACCCAGTACTTC
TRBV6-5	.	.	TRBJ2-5	CASSYSGATETQYF	TGTGCCAGCAGTTACTCGGGAGCTACAGAGACCCAGTACTTC
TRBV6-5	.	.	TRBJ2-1	CASSYTGFGSYNEQFF	TGTGCCAGCAGTTACACAGGGTTTGGTTCCTACAATGAGCAGTTCTTC
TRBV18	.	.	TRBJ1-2	CASSPPLVEITNYGYTF	TGTGCCAGCTCACCACCGCTTGTCGAGATTACTAACTATGGCTACACCTTC
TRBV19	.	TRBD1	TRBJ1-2	CASTYRGYGYTF	TGTGCCAGTACTTACAGGGGCTATGGCTACACCTTC
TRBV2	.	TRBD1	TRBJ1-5	CARGGDRNQPQHF	TGTGCCAGGGGAGGGGACAGGAATCAGCCCCAGCATTTT
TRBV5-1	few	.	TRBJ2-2	CASSLYPFGRANTGELFF	TGCGCCAGCAGCTTGTATCCCTTCGGCAGGGCGAACACCGGGGAGCTGTTTTTT
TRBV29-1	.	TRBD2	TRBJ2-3	CSVEAGGSTDTQYF	TGCAGCGTTGAGGCGGGAGGGAGCACAGATACGCAGTATTTT
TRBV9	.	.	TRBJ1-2	CASSVVGAGNGYTF	TGTGCCAGCAGCGTAGTGGGGGCAGGAAATGGCTACACCTTC
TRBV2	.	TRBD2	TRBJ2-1	CASHFSGGVNEQFF	TGTGCCAGCCATTTTAGCGGGGGGGTCAATGAGCAGTTCTTC
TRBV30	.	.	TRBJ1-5	CAWSRSPRNQPQHF	TGTGCCTGGAGTCGGAGCCCTCGGAATCAGCCCCAGCATTTT
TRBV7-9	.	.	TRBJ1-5	CASSLAGQNSNQPQHF	TGTGCCAGCAGCTTAGCGGGGCAGAATAGCAATCAGCCCCAGCATTTT
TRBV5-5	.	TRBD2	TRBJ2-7	CASSLSGRGLYEQYF	TGTGCCAGCAGCCTTAGCGGGAGAGGTCTCTACGAGCAGTACTTC
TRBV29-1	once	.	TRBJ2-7	CSVEGARSYEQYF	TGCAGCGTTGAAGGAGCGCGCTCCTACGAGCAGTACTTC
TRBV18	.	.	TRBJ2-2	CASSPTQNTGELFF	TGTGCCAGCTCACCGACTCAGAACACCGGGGAGCTGTTTTTT
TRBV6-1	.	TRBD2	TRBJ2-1	CASSENRGGYGEQFF	TGTGCCAGCAGTGAAAACCGGGGGGGGTACGGTGAGCAGTTCTTC
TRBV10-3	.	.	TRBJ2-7	CAISEEGYEQYF	TGTGCCATCAGTGAGGAGGGCTACGAGCAGTACTTC
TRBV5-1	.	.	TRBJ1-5	CASSLDPRGAHSNQPQHF	TGCGCCAGCAGCTTGGACCCCCGGGGGGCCCATAGCAATCAGCCCCAGCATTTT
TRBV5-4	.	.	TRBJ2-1	CASRPKPSGHFPSNEQFF	TGTGCCAGCAGGCCCAAACCCTCGGGACACTTTCCCTCCAATGAGCAGTTCTTC
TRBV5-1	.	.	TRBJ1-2	CASSSRGSDYGYTF	TGCGCCAGCAGCTCCCGCGGGTCGGACTATGGCTACACCTTC
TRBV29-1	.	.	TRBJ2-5	CSVGRAALTETQYF	TGCAGCGTTGGCAGGGCCGCCCTAACAGAGACCCAGTACTTC
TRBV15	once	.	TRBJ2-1	CASSPTQTVGEQFF	TGTGCCTCCAGCCCGACACAAACCGTGGGTGAGCAGTTCTTC
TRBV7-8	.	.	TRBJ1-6	CASSLGVQGEPSSPLHF	TGTGCCAGCAGCTTAGGGGTGCAGGGTGAACCTAGTTCACCCCTCCACTTT
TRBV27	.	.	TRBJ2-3	CASSRQQRADTQYF	TGTGCCAGCAGTCGCCAGCAACGGGCAGATACGCAGTATTTT
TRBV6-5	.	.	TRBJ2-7	CASSSEVFGYEQYF	TGTGCCAGCAGTTCTGAAGTCTTCGGCTACGAGCAGTACTTC
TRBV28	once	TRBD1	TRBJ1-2	CASSLETGAGGYTF	TGTGCCAGCAGTTTAGAGACAGGGGCGGGGGGCTACACCTTC
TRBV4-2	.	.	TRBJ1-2	CASSPRARTYGYTF	TGTGCCAGCAGCCCGCGGGCTAGAACCTATGGCTACACCTTC
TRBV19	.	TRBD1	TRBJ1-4	CASFQTGTGNEKLFF	TGTGCCAGTTTTCAGACCGGGACAGGGAATGAAAAACTGTTTTTT
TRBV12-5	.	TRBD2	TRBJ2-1	CASGLVLLPSGGAGEQFF	TGTGCTAGTGGTTTGGTACTCCTCCCCAGCGGGGGGGCGGGTGAGCAGTTCTTC
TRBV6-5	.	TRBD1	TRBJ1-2	CASSYSWTGSFGYTF	TGTGCCAGCAGTTACTCTTGGACAGGGTCTTTTGGCTACACCTTC
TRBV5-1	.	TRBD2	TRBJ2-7	CASSIGLVTYPSYEQYF	TGCGCCAGCAGCATAGGACTAGTGACTTACCCTTCCTACGAGCAGTACTTC
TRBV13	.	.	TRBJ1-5	CASSLDGQPQHF	TGTGCCAGCAGTCTCGACGGGCAGCCCCAGCATTTT
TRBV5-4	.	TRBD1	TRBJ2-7	CASSPQGALGEQYF	TGTGCCAGCAGCCCCCAGGGGGCATTAGGTGAGCAGTACTTC
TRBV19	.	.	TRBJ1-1	CASSIADRIMNTEAFF	TGTGCCAGTAGTATAGCCGACAGGATAATGAACACTGAAGCTTTCTTT
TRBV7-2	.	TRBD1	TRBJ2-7	CASSFTGGEQYF	TGTGCCAGCAGCTTTACAGGGGGCGAGCAGTACTTC
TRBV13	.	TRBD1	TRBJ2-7	CASSPRGQGNPYEQYF	TGTGCCAGCAGCCCGCGTGGACAGGGGAACCCCTACGAGCAGTACTTC
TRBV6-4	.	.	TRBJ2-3	CASSDSNWDTQYF	TGTGCCAGCAGTGACTCAAACTGGGATACGCAGTATTTT
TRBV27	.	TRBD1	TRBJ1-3	CASSLQGGSGNTIYF	TGTGCCAGCAGTTTACAGGGGGGATCCGGAAACACCATATATTTT